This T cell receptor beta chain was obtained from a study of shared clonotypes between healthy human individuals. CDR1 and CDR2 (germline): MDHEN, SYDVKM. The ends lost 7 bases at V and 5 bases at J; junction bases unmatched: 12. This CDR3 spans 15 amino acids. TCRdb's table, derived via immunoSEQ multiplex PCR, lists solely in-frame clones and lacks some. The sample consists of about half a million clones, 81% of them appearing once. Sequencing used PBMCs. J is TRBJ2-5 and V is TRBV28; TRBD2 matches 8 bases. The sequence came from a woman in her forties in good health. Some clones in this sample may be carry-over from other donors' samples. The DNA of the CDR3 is TGTGCCAGCACCCCCCCCGGGAGGGCATACGAGACCCAGTACTTC. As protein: CASTPPGRAYETQYF.